These T cell receptor beta chains were read from a single sample in a study of CXCR3-negative and CXCR3-positive naive CD8 T cells. With the 5' RACE reads reprocessed, TCRdb shows one record per CDR3 protein and no DNA. Its listing shows over 70,000 distinct CDR3 sequences. Sequencing used naive CXCR3+ CD8+ T cells from blood. These receptor sequences come from a human donor in good health. Some clones in this sample may be carry-over from other donors' samples. Both conserved end residues are part of each CDR3.

j_call v_call cdr3_aa
TRBJ1-4 TRBV29-1 CSVDLGTNEKLFF
TRBJ1-3 TRBV15 CATSLPGWVGDGNTIYF
TRBJ1-6 TRBV27 CASSIRDRVNSPLHF
TRBJ2-1 TRBV7-6 CASSDEGYGEQFF
TRBJ2-3 TRBV28 CASTLWVTSTDTQYF
TRBJ1-5 TRBV7-6 CASSQSFNTGEGNQPQHF
TRBJ2-7 TRBV27 CASSLAGGRIHDEQYF
TRBJ2-1 TRBV5-1 CASRLGQSGEQFF
TRBJ2-2 TRBV6-5 CASSGGGAGELFF
TRBJ2-7 TRBV21-1 CASWSGALYPYEQYF
TRBJ2-5 TRBV4-1 CASSQDPRAETQYF
TRBJ2-7 TRBV9 CASSARTGSHEQYF
TRBJ2-7 TRBV29-1 CSVRGLTYEQYF
TRBJ2-5 TRBV7-9 CASSFGGRETQYF
TRBJ2-7 TRBV7-3 CASSLILGQANEQYF
TRBJ2-2 TRBV12-3/TRBV12-4 CASSLEPGNTGELFF
TRBJ2-7 TRBV27 CASSWTPLREQYF
TRBJ2-5 TRBV6-5 CASSYVAGEQETQYF
TRBJ2-2 TRBV5-1 CASSWTRENTGELFF
TRBJ2-3 TRBV6-6 CASSHQVTSLYTQYF
TRBJ2-2 TRBV30 CAWSAWAGGPGELFF
TRBJ1-5 TRBV28 CASSRQGASNQPQHF
TRBJ2-5 TRBV12-3/TRBV12-4 CASSRFTGTGMETQYF
TRBJ2-6 TRBV6-5 CASSPTGATGANVLTF
TRBJ2-1 TRBV21-1 CASTVEDSSCRGLSHEQFF
TRBJ1-5 TRBV6-5 CASSYTGYSNQPQHF
TRBJ2-3 TRBV2 CASSPSGRVTDTQYF